Below, 32 T cell receptor beta chains from the same sample are listed, as sequenced in a study of blood T cells in healthy people across ages. The second PCR ran about 6 to 11 cycles with a sample-barcoded 5' primer and J-beta primers. TCRdb used MiXCR to reprocess the 5' RACE reads, holding one entry per CDR3 protein. The table has about 780,000 distinct CDR3 sequences, around a quarter seen once. These data were also reused for a study on T cells of mothers and their children.

What was sequenced was blood. The receptors here all came from a boy younger than 18 in good health.

In this sample, this clonotype turned up a few times. The chain is built from TRBV12-3 or TRBV12-4 and TRBJ2-3; tentatively, D is TRBD1 or TRBD2 (5 bases each). V was shortened by 5 bases and J by 4 bases, with 19 bases between the two germline ends. This CDR3 region has 16 residues. The CDR3 DNA reads TGTGCCAGCAGTCTCACGGGGACGACCGTGGCAGATACGCAGTATTTT. Encoded protein: CASSLTGTTVADTQYF.

The chain has TRBV4-1 and TRBJ2-5; 8 nucleotides line up with TRBD2. CDR1 is MGHRA and CDR2 is YSYEKL in the germline V gene. V was clipped by 4 bases and J by 7 bases; unmatched bases: 11. CDR3 length: 15 amino acids. The CDR3 here is CASSPKRGPGVTQYF. CDR3 DNA: TGCGCCAGCAGCCCAAAGCGGGGGCCAGGGGTGACCCAGTACTTC.

This clonotype was observed a few times. The CDR3 nucleotides are TGTGCCACCAGCGGGCCGACTCTTCGGGTCGGCTACACCTTC. It yields the protein CATSGPTLRVGYTF. The chain is built from TRBV15 and TRBJ1-2; no clear D gene. CDR3 length: 14 amino acids. Germline loops: CDR1 LNHNV, CDR2 YYDKDF (reference sequence). V was trimmed by 5 bases and J by 8 bases, leaving 18 bases between them.

This clonotype has just a few counts. The chain has TRBV7-6 and TRBJ2-1; a possible D gene is TRBD2 (5 bases). There are 15 residues in the CDR3. Germline V gene sequence: CDR1 SGHVS, CDR2 FNYEAQ. Trimming left V 1 base short and J 5 bases short, with 12 bases between. DNA for the CDR3: TGTGCCAGCAGCTTAGGCCTAGCAGAACACAATGAGCAGTTCTTC. Its translation: CASSLGLAEHNEQFF.

This clonotype has a count of ten or more. This chain uses TRBV28 with TRBJ2-1; D is ambiguous. In germline, CDR1 is MDHEN, CDR2 SYDVKM. V was clipped by 5 bases and J by 10 bases, with 9 bases between them. The CDR3 is 11 amino acids. CDR3: CASSPQYEQFF. The CDR3 coding sequence is TGTGCCAGCAGTCCCCAATACGAGCAGTTCTTC.

This chain joins TRBV20-1 and TRBJ2-5; D is possibly TRBD1 or TRBD2 (5 bases each). The J call may be mistaken, given a closer DNA end match to TRBJ2-7. Per the germline V gene, CDR1 is DFQATT and CDR2 is SNEGSKA (reference sequence). This CDR3 is 13 amino acids long. In DNA, the CDR3 is TGCAGTGCTAGAGTTGGGACCCCCCACGAGCAGTACTTC. It is translated as CSARVGTPHEQYF.

V usage is TRBV2 and J usage is TRBJ2-7, with D maybe TRBD1 (6 bases). The V gene's germline CDR1 is SNHLY and CDR2 FYNNEI. With 3 bases removed from V and 3 bases from J, the gap between germline ends came to 9 bases. CDR3 size: 13 residues. For the CDR3, the DNA is TGTGCCAGCAGTGAGGAGACAGGCTACGAGCAGTACTTC. Residues: CASSEETGYEQYF. Drawing the rest from reference TRBV2 and TRBJ2-7, the complete variable domain is EPEVTQTPSHQVTQMGQEVILRCVPISNHLYFYWYRQILGQKVEFLVSFYNNEISEKSEIFDDQFSVERPDGSNFTLKIRSTKLEDSAMYFCASSEETGYEQYFGPGTRLTVT.

This chain uses TRBV20-1 with TRBJ1-1, with 9 bases aligning to TRBD1. The junction had 6 bases not matched to a gene; V was cut back by 6 bases and J by 4 bases. This CDR3 region has 13 residues. Germline V gene sequence: CDR1 DFQATT, CDR2 SNEGSKA (reference sequence). The CDR3 DNA is TGCAGTGCGGCAGGACAGGGGTTCACTGAAGCTTTCTTT. This encodes CSAAGQGFTEAFF.

V is TRBV27 and J is TRBJ2-3; 12 bases fit TRBD2. Trimming at V came to 1 base and at J to 2 bases, leaving 7 bases not matched to a gene. CDR1 and CDR2 from the germline V gene are MNHEY and SMNVEV (reference sequence). The CDR3 is 18 amino acids. The CDR3 region is CASSLLASGGANTDTQYF. The CDR3, as DNA: TGTGCCAGCAGTTTATTGGCTAGCGGGGGGGCCAACACAGATACGCAGTATTTT.

The genes are TRBV4-2 and TRBJ2-1, with no clear D. The CDR3 extends over 13 amino acids. CDR1 is LGHNA and CDR2 is YNFKEQ in the germline V gene. Trimming took off 3 bases at V and 8 bases at J, with 11 bases between the two ends. CDR3 amino acids: CASSQGRQDEQFF. For the CDR3, the DNA is TGTGCCAGCAGCCAGGGCCGGCAGGATGAGCAGTTCTTC.

This chain connects TRBV20-1 to TRBJ2-2; perhaps TRBD1 as D (5 bases). Trimming pared 4 bases from V and 6 bases from J, leaving 15 bases between. CDR3 length equals 14 residues. Germline V lookup: CDR1 DFQATT, CDR2 SNEGSKA (reference sequence). The CDR3 loop is CSAKIDSSPGELFF. CDR3 nucleotides: TGCAGTGCTAAGATCGACAGTAGTCCCGGGGAGCTGTTTTTT.

The rearrangement joins TRBV5-1 to TRBJ2-7, with D possibly TRBD1 on 5 matching bases. The CDR3 is 14 amino acids. The germline CDR1 and CDR2 sequences are SGHRS and YFSETQ. Trimming shortened V by 5 bases and J by 0 bases, and 12 bases separated the two germline ends. In nucleotides, the CDR3 is TGCGCCAGCAGTACAGGACCCGGCTCCTACGAGCAGTACTTC. Translated, it gives CASSTGPGSYEQYF.

This clonotype was observed at least ten times. The chain joins TRBV5-1 to TRBJ1-1, with 7 bases aligning to TRBD1. Germline CDR1 SGHRS, CDR2 YFSETQ. Trimming took 1 base from V and 5 from J; bases not matched to a gene: 5. The CDR3 is 14 residues long. CDR3 bases: TGCGCCAGCAGCTTGCGCCAGGGGGGGACTGAAGCTTTCTTT. Translation: CASSLRQGGTEAFF.

The gene calls are TRBV20-1 and TRBJ2-5; unclear D gene. Germline CDR1 is DFQATT and CDR2 is SNEGSKA (reference sequence). Trimming took 0 bases from V and 5 from J, leaving 13 bases between them. The CDR3 runs 14 residues. The CDR3 region is CSARDLSWAETQYF. Written as DNA, the CDR3 is TGCAGTGCTAGAGATCTCTCATGGGCGGAGACCCAGTACTTC.

This clonotype was seen a handful of times. The V gene is TRBV5-5, the J gene TRBJ2-6, with a possible D match to TRBD1 (6 bases). The CDR3 totals 17 residues. The ends were cut back, 4 bases at V and 4 bases at J, with 18 bases in the middle. Germline CDR1 SGHKS, CDR2 YYEKEE (reference sequence). The CDR3 sequence is CASSTVYRVSGANVLTF. As DNA, the CDR3 is TGTGCCAGCAGCACGGTCTACAGGGTCTCCGGGGCCAACGTCCTGACTTTC.

The genes are TRBV9 and TRBJ1-4; D remains unclear. Germline assignment: CDR1 SGDLS and CDR2 YYNGEE. V lost 0 bases and J lost 5, with 11 bases in between. The CDR3 runs 15 residues. In DNA, the CDR3 is TGTGCCAGCAGCGTAGACGGCAGATCCAATGAAAAACTGTTTTTT. Its protein product is CASSVDGRSNEKLFF.

This clonotype was detected only a few times. V gene TRBV7-9 combines with J gene TRBJ2-7; the D gene could be TRBD1 or TRBD2 (5 bases each). This CDR3 region has 16 residues. V lost 1 base and J 2 bases, leaving 15 bases between the germline ends. Germline lookup yields CDR1 SEHNR and CDR2 FQNEAQ (reference sequence). CDR3 sequence reads: CASSLEGPHPTYEQYF. The CDR3 nucleotides are TGTGCCAGCAGCTTAGAGGGACCCCACCCTACCTACGAGCAGTACTTC.

This clonotype was detected a few times. This sequence joins TRBV19 and TRBJ2-4, with unresolved D. CDR3 length: 18 amino acids. CDR1 LNHDA and CDR2 SQIVND come from the germline V gene (reference sequence). Trimming left V 3 bases short and J 6 bases short, with 24 bases between. This CDR3 is CASSISKDPNLYPNIQYF. The CDR3 DNA reads as TGTGCCAGTAGTATCTCAAAGGACCCGAATCTATATCCAAACATTCAGTACTTC.

The chain carries TRBV6-5 and TRBJ2-5; D call uncertain. The CDR3 length is 14 residues. Trimming removed 4 bases at V and 1 base at J, with 10 bases between. Germline-derived CDR1 and CDR2 are MNHEY and SVGAGI. CDR3 region: CASSSLDRQETQYF. The CDR3 DNA sequence: TGTGCCAGCAGTTCCCTTGACCGCCAAGAGACCCAGTACTTC.

The chain links TRBV7-8 to TRBJ1-3, with D tentatively TRBD1 (5 bases). From germline, CDR1 is SGHVS and CDR2 FQNEAQ. V was shortened by 5 bases and J by 1 base, with 9 bases between the two germline ends. This CDR3 comprises 14 residues. The CDR3 region is CASSTQGSGNTIYF. DNA of the CDR3: TGTGCCAGCAGCACCCAGGGTTCTGGAAACACCATATATTTT.

This clonotype was recorded a few times. V is TRBV12-3 or TRBV12-4 and J is TRBJ2-5; D gene uncertain. This CDR3 region has 14 residues. Trimming stripped 3 bases from V and 5 bases from J, with 13 bases between. The CDR3 is CASSFSGLGETQYF. CDR3 nucleotides: TGTGCCAGCAGTTTCTCTGGGTTGGGGGAGACCCAGTACTTC.

V usage is TRBV7-6 and J usage is TRBJ2-1; 7 nucleotides line up with TRBD1. The assigned J gene may be wrong: the sequence end matches TRBJ2-7 better. Germline V gene lookup returns CDR1 SGHVS and CDR2 FNYEAQ. CDR3 size: 16 residues. The CDR3, as DNA: TGTGCCAGCAGCCAATTTACCTACAGGGGAACCTACGAGCAGTACTTC. Its protein product is CASSQFTYRGTYEQYF.

The chain joins TRBV5-5 to TRBJ2-3; D unresolved. The germline V and J ends were trimmed by 2 bases and 5 bases, with 9 bases remaining between them. CDR1 is SGHKS, CDR2 YYEKEE, per germline (reference sequence). The CDR3 sequence is 13 residues long. Here the CDR3 reads CASSFEPGDTQYF. Written as DNA, the CDR3 is TGTGCCAGCAGCTTTGAACCAGGAGATACGCAGTATTTT. Looking up the rest from reference TRBV5-5 and TRBJ2-3 gives the full variable domain: DAGVTQSPTHLIKTRGQQVTLRCSPISGHKSVSWYQQVLGQGPQFIFQYYEKEERGRGNFPDRFSARQFPNYSSELNVNALLLGDSALYLCASSFEPGDTQYFGPGTRLTVL.

The chain uses TRBV6-5 and TRBJ1-5; 9 bases are shared with TRBD1. CDR1 is MNHEY and CDR2 is SVGAGI in the germline V gene. The CDR3 consists of 15 residues. V lost 4 bases and J lost 7; bases outside the gene matches: 8. In DNA, the CDR3 is TGTGCCAGCAGTTCGACCGGGACAGGGCTCCAGCCCCAGCATTTT. It is translated as CASSSTGTGLQPQHF.

This clonotype showed up just a few times. The chain recombines TRBV7-9 with TRBJ2-5; TRBD2 agrees at 7 bases. The closer fit of TRBJ2-7 to the DNA end suggests the J call may be wrong. Germline V gene data show CDR1 as SEHNR and CDR2 as FQNEAQ (reference sequence). This CDR3 spans 16 amino acids. CDR3: CASSLALRRGYYEQYF. For the CDR3, the DNA is TGTGCCAGCAGCTTAGCGCTCCGGCGGGGGTACTACGAGCAGTACTTC.

The V gene is TRBV5-1, the J gene TRBJ2-5; D possibly corresponds to TRBD2 (7 bases). CDR3 length: 13 amino acids. V was clipped by 7 bases and J by 3 bases, with 13 bases between them. The germline gives CDR1 SGHRS, CDR2 YFSETQ. The CDR3 DNA reads as TGCGCCAGCGGGGCGGGGGCCAAAGAGACCCAGTACTTC. This translates into CASGAGAKETQYF.

The chain uses TRBV18 and TRBJ2-1; D is uncertain. Germline lookup yields CDR1 KGHSH and CDR2 LQKENI. Trimming removed 6 bases at V and 0 bases at J, with 15 bases between. CDR3 length equals 16 residues. This CDR3 is CASSPQDASSYNEQFF. The DNA of the CDR3 is TGTGCCAGCTCCCCCCAGGACGCCTCCTCCTACAATGAGCAGTTCTTC.

J is TRBJ1-5 and V is TRBV28; no reliable D call. Germline loops: CDR1 MDHEN, CDR2 SYDVKM. CDR3 length: 17 residues. V lost 7 bases to trimming and J lost 0 bases, with 19 bases between them. CDR3 residues: CASTPRGLTYSNQPQHF. The CDR3 DNA reads as TGTGCCAGCACCCCCCGTGGCTTGACTTATAGCAATCAGCCCCAGCATTTT.

This clonotype was observed many times. The chain carries TRBV5-1 and TRBJ1-5, with a tentative D call TRBD1 (5 bases). Germline values: CDR1 SGHRS, CDR2 YFSETQ. The V gene lost 4 bases and the J gene lost 2 bases, with 7 bases spanning the gap. There are 13 residues in the CDR3. The CDR3 DNA sequence: TGCGCCAGCAGCGGGGACGGCAATCAGCCCCAGCATTTT. Translated: CASSGDGNQPQHF.

This rearrangement joins TRBV10-3 to TRBJ2-5; D gene uncertain. V gave up 7 bases and J gave up 2 bases, with 11 bases separating them. This CDR3 comprises 13 residues. CDR1 ENHRY and CDR2 SYGVKD come from the germline V gene. CDR3 in amino acids: CAINSRLQETQYF. The DNA of the CDR3 is TGTGCCATCAACTCACGGCTACAAGAGACCCAGTACTTC.

Here the CDR3 reads CSAKSGPPSSEQFF. For the CDR3, the DNA is TGCAGTGCTAAATCCGGACCCCCATCGAGTGAGCAGTTCTTC. The V gene is TRBV20-1, the J gene TRBJ2-1, with D hard to call. With 4 bases removed from V and 9 bases from J, the gap between germline ends came to 19 bases. This CDR3 is 14 amino acids long. Germline assignment: CDR1 DFQATT and CDR2 SNEGSKA (reference sequence).

In its sample, this clonotype was seen a few times. The CDR3: CASSLNWGGDWANQPQHF. Here the CDR3 DNA reads TGTGCCAGCAGTTTAAATTGGGGGGGAGATTGGGCTAATCAGCCCCAGCATTTT. J is TRBJ1-5 and V is TRBV6-6, with TRBD1 as a possible D gene (5 bases). The germline gives CDR1 MNHNY, CDR2 SVGAGI (reference sequence). Trimming removed 4 bases from V and 4 bases from J, with 23 bases in between. The CDR3 contains 18 residues.